Here is one T cell receptor (beta chain) with its context. The antigen this receptor binds is unknown. No base quality information exists; no much larger clone differs at one position. The donors were roughly 40 Caucasian individuals from Russia, aged roughly 6 to 90 years, who were systemically healthy. Each donor gave about 9.7 milliliters of peripheral blood, drawn into EDTA-treated Vacutainer tubes. Ficoll-Paque density-gradient centrifugation was used to isolate PBMCs, with at least 6.5 million per sample. Total RNA, at least 6 micrograms per sample, was extracted from PBMCs with Trizol reagent. The percentages of naive CD45RAhigh/CD27high T cells were determined by flow cytometry on a PBMC aliquot from every donor. The sample belongs to a study of blood T cells in healthy people across ages (dated by TCRdb to the mid-2010s). At the level of the whole study: Template switching captured roughly one uniquely barcoded TCR beta cDNA molecule per two T cells in model experiments. Using deep sequencing normalized with unique cDNA molecular identifiers, the study measured how TCR beta repertoire diversity changes with age. The donors were split into four age groups: young (average about 15 years), middle-aged (39), aged (62) and long-lived (approximately 80). To avoid experimental bias, donors of different ages were spread randomly across the sequencing lanes. For two donors (one aged 18 to 30 and one aged 80 or older), the study analyzed two additional independent replicas of 1 million unique cDNA reads from the same blood draw. General conclusions and limits of the study: Estimates of total diversity from one million sequenced T cells were regarded as lower bounds and underestimates. Donor CMV infection status was unknown, potentially confounding age-related changes in expanded clonotypes. Observed TCR beta diversity per million T cells fell roughly linearly with age, and a significant reduction was already apparent by age around 40. A strong correlation was found between observed TCR beta diversity and the percentage of naive T cells measured by flow cytometry. Compared with the aged group, more naive CD4+ T cells, fewer expanded clones and increased TCR diversity were shown by the long-lived group, suggesting age selection. Since profiling was done on bulk unsorted PBMCs, naive and antigen-experienced compartments could not be conclusively compared.

Library creation used 5' RACE. The run used an Illumina HiSeq 2500. The second PCR ran for roughly 7 to 11 cycles and used a J-beta primer mix along with a sample-barcoded 5' primer. Each TCR beta cDNA molecule received a unique molecular identifier from a template-switch 5' adaptor carrying 12 random nucleotides. Each sample yielded at least 2.5 million CDR3-containing paired-end reads. All of the RNA was converted into first-strand cDNA using the Mint cDNA synthesis kit, with a TRBC-specific oligonucleotide serving as the primer. Following uracil-DNA glycosylase treatment, a first 18-cycle PCR with universal primers M1SS and BC2_uni_R was performed on all cDNA. The original pipeline was this. For normalization, 1 million high-quality reads, each with a distinct molecular identifier, were randomly selected from each sample. Instead of being binned into consensus sequences, reads with shared molecular identifiers were discarded. MiTCR, run with a Q25 quality threshold and the strictest error-elimination algorithm, handled CDR3 identification, clonotype clustering and error correction. Lower-bound total TCR beta diversity was estimated with a nonparametric unseen species model using Euler transformation. The public reads were reprocessed in TCRdb via fastp at Q25 and MiXCR, keeping in-frame beta chains. Entries that share a CDR3 protein sequence are merged under the most common genes and DNA. TCRdb's processing, not the authors' own work, is the source of the V and J calls. A total of over a million distinct CDR3 sequences appear in this sample, approximately 38% of them only once. The top ten clonotypes cover roughly 8.2% of the sample.

Counted from cysteine to phenylalanine, this CDR3 has 15 amino acids. Just CDR3 DNA is preserved here, 45 bases in frame from base 1. The germline V gene sets CDR1 to MNHEY and CDR2 to SVGAGI. V is cut by 7 bases and J by 6 bases, and the space between the germline ends is 21 bases. This TCR was sampled from a young woman in good health. The chain couples TRBV6-5 to TRBJ1-2; the D gene cannot be named for sure. Sequenced: blood. The CDR3 reads as follows: CASKGGSMVRHGYTF. Here is the DNA: TGTGCCAGCAAGGGAGGGTCGATGGTTCGGCATGGCTACACCTTC.